The 27 T cell receptor beta chains presented below share a single source sample, sequenced in a study of T cell repertoires in cytomegalovirus infection. One entry per CDR3 protein, called by TCRdb with MiXCR from the reads. Of approximately 910,000 distinct CDR3 sequences in the sample, approximately 32% were seen once. The antigens for these receptors are not known. This specimen was cultured CD8+ T cells from PBMCs, taken from culture after CMV antigen stimulation. These receptors all stem from a human donor in good health (CMV status not recorded). Some clones in this sample may be carry-over from other donors' samples.

This clonotype occurred a few times. This chain uses TRBV12-3 or TRBV12-4 with TRBJ1-2; 10 bases are shared with TRBD1. The CDR3 contains 16 residues. Losses at the gene ends were 1 base for V and 2 bases for J; bases not matched to a gene: 4. The CDR3 is CASSLDRDRGNYGYTF. The CDR3 DNA sequence: TGTGCCAGCAGTTTAGACAGGGACAGGGGAAACTATGGCTACACCTTC.

The CDR3 nucleotides read TGTGCCAGCAGCCCGGCTGGCAGCGACTACGAGCAGTACGTC. Its translation: CASSPAGSDYEQYV. The V call is TRBV7-9, the J call TRBJ2-7; D remains unclear. Between the trimmed V and J ends, which lost 5 bases and 3 bases, there was a span of 14 bases. Per germline, CDR1 SEHNR and CDR2 FQNEAQ (reference sequence). CDR3 length equals 14 residues.

This chain connects TRBV20-1 to TRBJ1-3; no clear D. The germline V and J ends were trimmed by 2 bases and 2 bases, with 10 bases remaining between them. There are 14 residues in the CDR3. Germline lookup yields CDR1 DFQATT and CDR2 SNEGSKA (reference sequence). The CDR3 sequence: CSARLPGPGNTIYF. CDR3 nucleotide sequence: TGCAGTGCTAGATTGCCCGGGCCTGGAAACACCATATATTTT.

The gene calls are TRBV19 and TRBJ1-2, with unresolved D. The V and J ends lost 2 bases and 1 base respectively, with 5 bases between them. Looked up from germline, CDR1 is LNHDA and CDR2 is SQIVND (reference sequence). The CDR3 length is 13 residues. CDR3 amino acids: CASSITVNYGYTF. The CDR3 DNA is TGTGCCAGTAGTATAACTGTTAACTATGGCTACACCTTC.

This clonotype occurred a few times. V and J are TRBV6-1 and TRBJ1-2; D remains unclear. V lost 5 bases and J lost 8, with 21 bases in between. This CDR3 is built from 15 residues. The germline V gene has CDR1 MNHNS and CDR2 SASEGT. For the CDR3, the DNA is TGTGCCAGCAGTTCCAAGGAGGAGTCTTATGTGGGCTACACCTTC. This gives the protein CASSSKEESYVGYTF.

This clonotype was observed a few times. J is TRBJ2-3 and V is TRBV6-2 or TRBV6-3, with D perhaps TRBD1 (6 bases). CDR1 and CDR2 from the germline V gene are MNHEY and SVGEGT. The length of the CDR3 is 15 residues. V was clipped by 5 bases and J by 4 bases, with 16 bases between them. CDR3 in DNA: TGTGCCAGCAGTAACCGGGACACCGGATCAGATACGCAGTATTTT. Translated, it gives CASSNRDTGSDTQYF.

Comment on this clonotype: Given a much more abundant clone one base away, this may be a read error. This chain joins TRBV7-6 and TRBJ2-7; D gene unclear. The germline CDR1 and CDR2 sequences are SGHVS and FNYEAQ. The CDR3 consists of 14 residues. The CDR3 is CASSIDTSSHEQYF. Here the CDR3 DNA reads TGTGCCAGCAGCATTGACACGAGCTCCCACGAGCAGTACTTC.

This clonotype was seen more than once but under ten times. This chain uses TRBV7-8 with TRBJ2-5, with 7 bases fitting TRBD2. Germline trimming cut 1 base from V and 5 bases from J; bases unmatched to any gene: 10. Germline V gene sequence: CDR1 SGHVS, CDR2 FQNEAQ. The CDR3 consists of 16 residues. CDR3 in amino acids: CASSLVRGTAQETQYF. CDR3 DNA sequence: TGTGCCAGCAGCTTAGTGCGGGGGACCGCTCAGGAGACCCAGTACTTC. Filled out from reference TRBV7-8 and TRBJ2-5, the complete variable domain reads GAGVSQSPRYKVAKRGQDVALRCDPISGHVSLFWYQQALGQGPEFLTYFQNEAQLDKSGLPSDRFFAERPEGSVSTLKIQRTQQEDSAVYLCASSLVRGTAQETQYFGPGTRLLVL.

This chain connects TRBV6-6 to TRBJ2-2; D call uncertain. Trimming took 4 bases from V and 6 from J, leaving 6 bases between them. The CDR3 is made up of 12 amino acids. The germline CDR1 and CDR2 sequences are MNHNY and SVGAGI (reference sequence). The CDR3 is CASSLPSGELFF. For the CDR3, the DNA is TGTGCCAGCAGTTTACCGTCCGGGGAGCTGTTTTTT.

Written as DNA, the CDR3 is TGTGCCAGCAGCGTAGACCTGGCCAAAAACATTCAGTACTTC. Its protein product is CASSVDLAKNIQYF. The chain joins TRBV9 to TRBJ2-4; D unclear. V lost 0 bases and J 1 base, leaving 5 bases between the germline ends. CDR1 and CDR2 from the germline V gene are SGDLS and YYNGEE. The CDR3 sequence is 14 residues long.

A single count supports this clonotype. The chain carries TRBV2 and TRBJ2-2; D is unclear. V gave up 3 bases and J gave up 2 bases, with 7 bases separating them. Germline V gives CDR1 SNHLY, CDR2 FYNNEI. CDR3 length: 14 amino acids. The CDR3 here is CASSDGPNTGELFF. As DNA, the CDR3 is TGTGCCAGCAGTGATGGTCCCAACACCGGGGAGCTGTTTTTT.

This chain joins TRBV6-2 or TRBV6-3 and TRBJ2-1, with no clear D. This CDR3 has 15 amino acids. Per the germline V gene, CDR1 is MNHEY and CDR2 is SVGEGT. V lost 6 bases and J lost 5, with 17 bases in between. The CDR3 sequence is CASSPKRPTNNEQFF. In nucleotides, the CDR3 is TGTGCCAGCAGCCCGAAGCGCCCTACCAACAATGAGCAGTTCTTC.

This clonotype was counted a few times. V usage is TRBV6-2 or TRBV6-3 and J usage is TRBJ2-1, with D perhaps TRBD1 or TRBD2 (5 bases each). Germline V gene data show CDR1 as MNHEY and CDR2 as SVGEGT. The V end was cut by 5 bases, the J end by 2 bases, with 16 bases between. The CDR3 consists of 16 residues. CDR3 DNA: TGTGCCAGCAGTCCCAGGGACCTCGGACCCTACAATGAGCAGTTCTTC. This encodes CASSPRDLGPYNEQFF.

This clonotype was seen many times. The chain uses TRBV28 and TRBJ1-3; TRBD1 matches 7 bases. Trimming removed 8 bases from V and 2 bases from J; junction bases left unmatched: 9. Germline lookup yields CDR1 MDHEN and CDR2 SYDVKM. The CDR3 length is 15 residues. In nucleotides, the CDR3 is TGTGCCAGCGGAATTTCCGGGACAGCTGGAAACACCATATATTTT. Translating gives CASGISGTAGNTIYF.

This clonotype was found a few times. This chain uses TRBV15 with TRBJ1-1; D gene uncertain. Germline V gene data show CDR1 as LNHNV and CDR2 as YYDKDF (reference sequence). The CDR3 runs to 17 residues. Trimming pared 2 bases from V and 1 base from J, leaving 17 bases between. CDR3 region: CATSRRLASPPNTEAFF. The CDR3 region has the DNA TGTGCCACCAGCAGACGACTCGCATCCCCGCCGAACACTGAAGCTTTCTTT.

This clonotype was recorded many times. The chain combines TRBV24-1 with TRBJ2-1, with 7 bases lining up with TRBD1. CDR1 KGHDR and CDR2 SFDVKD come from the germline V gene. This CDR3 is built from 13 residues. The V gene end was trimmed by 5 bases and the J gene end by 8 bases; junction bases not matched to a gene: 5. The CDR3 protein is CATSGYRGDEQFF. In nucleotides, the CDR3 is TGTGCCACCAGTGGCTACAGGGGAGATGAGCAGTTCTTC.

This clonotype was detected ten times or more. CDR3 in amino acids: CASRPTTSGGPNEQFF. CDR3 sequence (DNA): TGTGCCAGCAGGCCTACGACTAGCGGGGGGCCCAATGAGCAGTTCTTC. This chain connects TRBV7-8 to TRBJ2-1, with TRBD2 matching over 13 bases. The CDR3 loop spans 16 amino acids. Looked up from germline, CDR1 is SGHVS and CDR2 is FQNEAQ. Germline trimming cut 6 bases from V and 6 bases from J; bases unmatched to any gene: 8.

This clonotype has a handful of counts. V is TRBV14 and J is TRBJ2-7; D may be TRBD1 (5 bases). Germline loops: CDR1 SGHDN, CDR2 FVKESK. The CDR3 is 17 amino acids. The V and J ends lost 6 bases and 7 bases respectively, with 28 bases between them. CDR3 DNA sequence: TGTGCCAGCAGTCCTATCTCGTCCGGTATGGGGCCTGTAGAGCAGTACGTC. Protein product: CASSPISSGMGPVEQYV.

About this clonotype: One junction end does not reproduce the germline sequence, and a read error may be involved. CDR3 amino acids: CVSSQGDGQGINYGYTF. The CDR3 coding sequence is TGTGTCAGCAGCCAAGGAGATGGACAGGGGATTAACTATGGCTACACCTTC. V is TRBV4-1 and J is TRBJ1-2, with 9 bases lining up with TRBD1. Germline values: CDR1 MGHRA, CDR2 YSYEKL. The CDR3 length is 17 residues.

This clonotype was detected only a few times. The chain is built from TRBV20-1 and TRBJ2-3; 8 bases are a match to TRBD1. In germline, CDR1 is DFQATT, CDR2 SNEGSKA (reference sequence). Unmatched junction bases numbered 8, after V lost 6 bases and J lost 6 bases. The CDR3 extends over 13 amino acids. The CDR3 protein is CSAWDRHQDTQYF. The CDR3 DNA reads TGCAGTGCGTGGGACAGGCACCAGGATACGCAGTATTTT.

Notes on this clonotype: A much larger clonotype is one base distant, so this may be a read error. V and J are TRBV7-2 and TRBJ1-2; the match to TRBD1 covers 10 bases. The CDR3 totals 16 residues. The germline gives CDR1 SGHTA, CDR2 FQGNSA. This CDR3 is CVSSKGQGTLNYGYTF. The CDR3 DNA sequence: TGTGTCAGCAGCAAGGGACAGGGGACGTTAAACTATGGCTACACCTTC.

The rearrangement joins TRBV11-2 to TRBJ2-7; 10 nucleotides agree with TRBD1. Trimming removed 3 bases from V and 1 base from J; junction bases left unmatched: 12. The CDR3 spans 18 residues. Germline V gene data show CDR1 as SGHAT and CDR2 as FQNNGV. CDR3 nucleotides: TGTGCCAGCAGCTTGGACAGGGGGTTAGATTTCTCTTCCTACGAGCAGTACGTC. This translates into CASSLDRGLDFSSYEQYV.

This clonotype was seen only once. J is TRBJ1-2 and V is TRBV10-3, with unresolved D. Germline loops: CDR1 ENHRY, CDR2 SYGVKD. The V gene lost 6 bases and the J gene lost 1 base, with 9 bases spanning the gap. The CDR3 is 13 amino acids. CDR3 DNA sequence: TGTGCCATCAGGGCGGAAGGTAACTATGGCTACACCTTC. Translating gives CAIRAEGNYGYTF.

This chain joins TRBV6-5 and TRBJ2-6; tentative D call: TRBD1 (6 bases). This CDR3 is built from 15 residues. Trimming shortened V by 6 bases and J by 3 bases, and 12 bases separated the two germline ends. Per the germline V gene, CDR1 is MNHEY and CDR2 is SVGAGI. The CDR3 DNA follows: TGTGCCAGCAGCACAGGGTTTGTTGGGGCCAACGTCCTGACTTTC. This encodes CASSTGFVGANVLTF.

At least ten counts were recorded for this clonotype. The chain employs TRBV7-2 and TRBJ2-3; D not certain. The CDR3 covers 13 residues. CDR1 and CDR2 (germline): SGHTA, FQGNSA. V dropped 1 base and J dropped 6 bases, with 8 bases sitting between them. Here the CDR3 reads CASSLGLGDTQYF. Written as DNA, the CDR3 is TGTGCCAGCAGCTTAGGGCTTGGGGATACGCAGTATTTT.

This clonotype was seen a handful of times. This chain joins TRBV19 and TRBJ1-5; weak D call: TRBD1 (5 bases). V was cut by 1 base and J by 12 bases, with 19 bases left in between. The CDR3 has 15 amino acids. The V gene's germline CDR1 is LNHDA and CDR2 SQIVND (reference sequence). In nucleotides, the CDR3 is TGTGCCAGTAGTATAGTACACGGGGGGAACCTGCTCCAGCATTTT. It specifies CASSIVHGGNLLQHF.

This clonotype was recorded many times. The chain couples TRBV6-5 to TRBJ2-6; D may be TRBD2 (5 bases). From germline, CDR1 is MNHEY and CDR2 SVGAGI. The CDR3 has 15 residues. Trimming took 8 bases from V and 4 from J, leaving 15 bases between them. CDR3 amino acids: CASYRPGMGANVLTF. The CDR3 region has the DNA TGTGCCAGCTACCGGCCGGGGATGGGGGCCAACGTCCTGACTTTC.